This TCR beta chain was recorded in a study of radiotherapy plus CTLA-4 blockade in lung cancer. Study context: Of all patients, around 19% responded objectively and approximately 31% showed disease control. Overall study findings and caveats: After treatment with radiotherapy plus ipilimumab, TCR clones that came from the tumor expanded in blood. Response, reportedly, was best predicted by interferon-beta along with early blood T cell clone dynamics.

The CDR3 loop spans 15 amino acids. V lost 3 bases and J lost 5; bases outside the gene matches: 7. The germline CDR1 and CDR2 sequences are LGHNT and FRNRAP. Only in-frame clones appear in the TCRdb table, and some are missing; sequencing was by immunoSEQ multiplex PCR. This repertoire shows approximately 83,000 clones, about 78% found once; its top ten account for less than 4%. The study gave focal radiation plus ipilimumab CTLA-4 blockade to patients with chemo-refractory metastatic non-small-cell lung cancer. This clone appeared once. What it recognizes is unknown. The material was peripheral blood, obtained from a patient treated with radiotherapy plus ipilimumab. V gene TRBV12-5 combines with J gene TRBJ1-5; 7 bases line up with TRBD1. This clonotype originated in a human donor with non-small cell lung cancer who had a partial response to radiotherapy plus ipilimumab. Some clones in this sample may be carry-over from other donors' samples. CDR3 protein: CASGFDRVPYQPQHF. DNA for the CDR3: TGTGCTAGTGGTTTTGACAGGGTGCCGTATCAGCCCCAGCATTTT. The variable domain in full, completed from reference TRBV12-5 and TRBJ1-5, reads DARVTQTPRHKVTEMGQEVTMRCQPILGHNTVFWYRQTMMQGLELLAYFRNRAPLDDSGMPKDRFSAEMPDATLATLKIQPSEPRDSAVYFCASGFDRVPYQPQHFGDGTRLSIL.